This T cell receptor (beta chain) was recovered during a study of T cell changes during pregnancy in multiple sclerosis. Produced via immunoSEQ multiplex PCR; TCRdb's table is partial and in-frame only. The sample lists fewer than 60,000 clones; 91% were seen once. The CDR3 length is 17 residues. Between the trimmed V and J ends, which lost 4 bases and 2 bases, there was a span of 17 bases. The V gene's germline CDR1 is LGHNA and CDR2 YNFKEQ. This receptor was obtained from a female donor in good health, enrolled as a control in a pregnancy study. The material was peripheral blood, obtained after pregnancy. This chain links TRBV4-2 with TRBJ2-2, with D possibly matching TRBD1 (6 bases). CDR3 protein: CASSLESGTHNTGELFF. CDR3 nucleotide sequence: TGTGCCAGCAGCCTGGAATCCGGGACACATAACACCGGGGAGCTGTTTTTT.